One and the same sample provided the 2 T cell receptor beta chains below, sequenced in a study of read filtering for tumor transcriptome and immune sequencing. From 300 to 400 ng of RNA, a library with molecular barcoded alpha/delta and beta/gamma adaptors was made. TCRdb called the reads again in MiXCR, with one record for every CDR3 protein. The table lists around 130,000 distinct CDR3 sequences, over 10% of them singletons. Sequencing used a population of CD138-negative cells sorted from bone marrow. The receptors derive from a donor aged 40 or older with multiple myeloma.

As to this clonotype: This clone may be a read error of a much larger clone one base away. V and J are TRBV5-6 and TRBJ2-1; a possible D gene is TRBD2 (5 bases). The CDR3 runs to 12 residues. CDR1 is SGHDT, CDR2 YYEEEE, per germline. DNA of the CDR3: TGTGCCAGCAGCTTTCAGACGGAGGAGCAGCTCTTC. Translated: CASSFQTEEQLF.

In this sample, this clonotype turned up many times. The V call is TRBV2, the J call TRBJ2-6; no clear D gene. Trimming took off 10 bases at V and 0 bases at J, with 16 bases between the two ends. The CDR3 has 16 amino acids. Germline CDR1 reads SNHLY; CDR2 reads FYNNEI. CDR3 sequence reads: CAISWPTRSGANVLTF. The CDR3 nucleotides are TGTGCCATCTCCTGGCCCACTCGCTCTGGGGCCAACGTCCTGACTTTC.